The clone carrying this T cell receptor beta chain came up once. Its antigen is not identified. HIV-negative, healthy adults without recent acute infections or vaccinations were the donors. The data belong to a study of shared clonotypes between healthy human individuals. The study, taken as a whole, reports: Large sequencing depth failed to make sorted-subset sequencing complete, rarefaction showed.

The protocol was immunoSEQ multiplex PCR, while the TCRdb copy is restricted to in-frame clones and leaves out a portion. The profile covers over a million clones, with roughly 97% appearing a single time and approximately 1.1% taken by the ten largest. The germline V gene encodes CDR1 LGHNA and CDR2 YSLEER. Trimming took 0 bases from V and 2 from J; bases not matched to a gene: 8. CDR3 size: 18 residues. Sequences were obtained from naive CD4+ T cells sorted from blood. Subset indicated: CD45RA+ positively selected. The sequence derives from a man in his thirties or forties in good health. The chain joins TRBV4-3 to TRBJ2-2; 8 bases are shared with TRBD2. DNA of the CDR3: TGCGCCAGCAGCCAAGAACGGACTAGCCCTCTCAACACCGGGGAGCTGTTTTTT. Protein: CASSQERTSPLNTGELFF.